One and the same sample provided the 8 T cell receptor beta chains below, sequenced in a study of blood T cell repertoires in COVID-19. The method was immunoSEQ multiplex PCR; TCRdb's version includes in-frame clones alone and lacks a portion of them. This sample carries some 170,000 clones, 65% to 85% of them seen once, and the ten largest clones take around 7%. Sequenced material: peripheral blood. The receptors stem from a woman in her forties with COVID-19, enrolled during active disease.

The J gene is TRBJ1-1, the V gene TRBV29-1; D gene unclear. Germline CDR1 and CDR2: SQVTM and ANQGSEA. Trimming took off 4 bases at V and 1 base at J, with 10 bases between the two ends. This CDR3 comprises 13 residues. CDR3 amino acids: CSVVEFSNTEAFF. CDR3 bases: TGCAGCGTTGTTGAGTTCTCGAACACTGAAGCTTTCTTT.

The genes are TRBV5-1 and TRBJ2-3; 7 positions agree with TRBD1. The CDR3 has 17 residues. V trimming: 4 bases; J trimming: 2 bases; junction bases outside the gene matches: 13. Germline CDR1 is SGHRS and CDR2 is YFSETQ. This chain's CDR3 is CASSGPLPTGSTDTQYF. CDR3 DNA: TGCGCCAGCAGCGGACCCCTCCCGACAGGGTCCACAGATACGCAGTATTTT.

Here the CDR3 reads CASSPTRTPGTGLNGYTF. In DNA, the CDR3 is TGTGCCAGCAGCCCGACTCGTACCCCCGGGACAGGCCTCAATGGCTACACCTTC. The V gene is TRBV7-3, the J gene TRBJ1-2; 8 nucleotides align to TRBD1. With 5 bases clipped from V and 6 bases from J, the junction kept 20 bases outside the gene matches. Per germline, CDR1 SGHTA and CDR2 FQGTGA. The CDR3 consists of 18 residues.

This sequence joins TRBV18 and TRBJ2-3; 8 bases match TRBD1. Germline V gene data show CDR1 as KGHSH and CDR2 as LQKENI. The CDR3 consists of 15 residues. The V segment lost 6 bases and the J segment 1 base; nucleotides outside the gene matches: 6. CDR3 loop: CASSPTGDGTDTQYF. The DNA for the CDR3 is TGTGCCAGCTCCCCGACAGGGGATGGCACAGATACGCAGTATTTT. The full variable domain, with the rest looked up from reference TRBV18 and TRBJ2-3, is NAGVMQNPRHLVRRRGQEARLRCSPMKGHSHVYWYRQLPEEGLKFMVYLQKENIIDESGMPKERFSAEFPKEGPSILRIQQVVRGDSAAYFCASSPTGDGTDTQYFGPGTRLTVL.

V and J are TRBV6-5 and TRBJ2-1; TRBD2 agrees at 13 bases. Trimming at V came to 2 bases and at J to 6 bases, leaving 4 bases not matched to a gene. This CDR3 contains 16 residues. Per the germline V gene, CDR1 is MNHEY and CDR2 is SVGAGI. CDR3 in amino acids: CASSYAGTSGANEQFF. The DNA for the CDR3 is TGTGCCAGCAGTTACGCCGGGACTAGCGGGGCCAATGAGCAGTTCTTC.

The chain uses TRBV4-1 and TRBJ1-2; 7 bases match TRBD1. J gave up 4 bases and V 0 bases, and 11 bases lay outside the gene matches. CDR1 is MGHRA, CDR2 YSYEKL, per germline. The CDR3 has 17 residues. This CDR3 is CASSQDIGQGGTYGYTF. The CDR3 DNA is TGCGCCAGCAGCCAAGACATAGGGCAGGGGGGAACCTATGGCTACACCTTC.

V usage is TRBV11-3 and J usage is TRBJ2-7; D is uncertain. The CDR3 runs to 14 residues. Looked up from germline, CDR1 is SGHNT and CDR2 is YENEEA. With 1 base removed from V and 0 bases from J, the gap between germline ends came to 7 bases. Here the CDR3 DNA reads TGTGCCAGCAGCTTAGTTGGCAGCTCCTACGAGCAGTACTTC. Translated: CASSLVGSSYEQYF.

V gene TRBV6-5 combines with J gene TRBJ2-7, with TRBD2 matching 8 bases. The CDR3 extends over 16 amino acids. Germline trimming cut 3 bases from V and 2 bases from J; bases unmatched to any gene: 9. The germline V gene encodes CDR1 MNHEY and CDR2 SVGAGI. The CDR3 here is CASSYFSGSVTYEQYF. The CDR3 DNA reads TGTGCCAGCAGTTATTTCAGCGGGAGTGTGACCTACGAGCAGTACTTC.